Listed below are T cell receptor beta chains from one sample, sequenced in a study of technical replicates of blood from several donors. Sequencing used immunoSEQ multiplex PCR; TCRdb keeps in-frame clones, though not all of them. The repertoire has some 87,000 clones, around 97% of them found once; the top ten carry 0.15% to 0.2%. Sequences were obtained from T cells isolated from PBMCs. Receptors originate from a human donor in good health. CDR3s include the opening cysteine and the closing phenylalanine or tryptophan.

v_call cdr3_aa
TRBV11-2 CASSSIDRYEQYF
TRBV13 CASKRAGDTPYEQYF
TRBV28 CASSLGTGGNSPLHF
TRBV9 CASSVVGGEQFF
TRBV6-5 CASSYWAGESSEQYF
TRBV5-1 CASSPPLQSEIRRF
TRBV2 CASSPRQGVNVLTF
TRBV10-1 CASSAPSGKAYNEQFF
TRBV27 CASSPHDIYEQYF
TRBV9 CASSVAGTGGGETQYF
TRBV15 CATSEDRGTDTQYF
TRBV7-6 CASSPKGGGDFTDTQYF
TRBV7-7 CASRPRGQRDGYTF
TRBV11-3 CASILPTGDNSPLHF
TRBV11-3 CASSLGQGTNIQYF
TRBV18 CASSPSVGLASNTGELFF
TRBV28 CASRSSQGHEQYF
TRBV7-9 CASSSPKSWTDTYEQYF
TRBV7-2 CASSFLAGGRETQYF
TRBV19 CASSLNLPGTGFLETQYF
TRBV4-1 CASSQDPRQGILNTIYF
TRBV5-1 CASSLLPGVSHNEQFF
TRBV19 CATRIAGEGTGELFF
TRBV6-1 CASSEVGGVNTEAFF
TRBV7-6 CASLREKDRAQNYGYTF
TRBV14 CASSRSGGNTGELFF
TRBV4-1 CASTSWPNTGELFF
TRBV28 CASSFVQGGYEQYF
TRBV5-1 CASSTTGTGQETQYF
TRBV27 CASSLFRNTEAFF
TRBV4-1 CASSQSTFQSFVDTQYF
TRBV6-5 CASSYATGNYGYTF
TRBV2 CASPSVNSNSPLHF
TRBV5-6 CASSLAGILNEQFF
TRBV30 CAWSWPGSTGELFF
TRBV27 CASSNRQGALFGQFF
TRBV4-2 CASSQPEGPFGGTQYF
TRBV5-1 CASSPGQINYGYTF
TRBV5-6 CASSLVAGLNEQFF
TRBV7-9 CASSQVREAFF
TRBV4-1 CASSQEQGARGSYNEQFF
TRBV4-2 CASSQDPRLAGFSSTDTQYF
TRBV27 CASSLSTGGAAFF
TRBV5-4 CASSASQSNTEAFF
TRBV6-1 CARPQGNQETQYF
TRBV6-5 CASSKGHAGYGYTF
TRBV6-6 CASSPSGGWGNQPQHF
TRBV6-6 CASTRGWDNEQFF
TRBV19 CASSIVQGADYGYTF
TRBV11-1 CASSYSRGPGETQYF
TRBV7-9 CASSPGSDTQYF
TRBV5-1 CASSLVPSTAQYF
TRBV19 CASSLQEYDSYGYTF
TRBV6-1 CASSRPHQSYEQYF
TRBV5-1 CASSRDSPSTDTQYF